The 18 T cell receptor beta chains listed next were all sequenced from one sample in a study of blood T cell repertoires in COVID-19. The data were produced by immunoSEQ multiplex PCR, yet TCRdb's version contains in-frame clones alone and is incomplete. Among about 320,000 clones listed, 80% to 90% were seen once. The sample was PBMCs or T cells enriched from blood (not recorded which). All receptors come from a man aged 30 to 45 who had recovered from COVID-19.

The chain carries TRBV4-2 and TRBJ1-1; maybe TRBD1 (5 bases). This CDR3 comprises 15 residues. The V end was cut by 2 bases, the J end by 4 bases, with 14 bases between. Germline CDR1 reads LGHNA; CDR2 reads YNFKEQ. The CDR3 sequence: CASSQPGMDSTEAFF. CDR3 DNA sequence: TGTGCCAGCAGCCAACCAGGGATGGATTCCACTGAAGCTTTCTTT.

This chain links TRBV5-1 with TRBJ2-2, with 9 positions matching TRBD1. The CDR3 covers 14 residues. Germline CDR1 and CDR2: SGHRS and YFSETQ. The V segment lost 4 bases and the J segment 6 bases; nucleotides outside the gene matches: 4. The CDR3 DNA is TGCGCCAGCAGCCCCACAGGGGGCTCCGGGGAGCTGTTTTTT. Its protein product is CASSPTGGSGELFF.

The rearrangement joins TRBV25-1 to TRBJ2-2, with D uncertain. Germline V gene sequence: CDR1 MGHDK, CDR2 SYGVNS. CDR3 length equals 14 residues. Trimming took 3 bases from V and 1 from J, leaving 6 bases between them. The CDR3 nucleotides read TGTGCCAGCAGTGATTCCTGGAACACCGGGGAGCTGTTTTTT. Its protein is CASSDSWNTGELFF.

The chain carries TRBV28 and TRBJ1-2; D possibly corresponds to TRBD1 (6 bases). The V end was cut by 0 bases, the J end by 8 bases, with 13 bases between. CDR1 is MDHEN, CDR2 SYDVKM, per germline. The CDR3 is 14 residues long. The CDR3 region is CASSLWGQGRGYTF. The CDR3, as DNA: TGTGCCAGCAGTTTATGGGGGCAGGGGCGCGGCTACACCTTC.

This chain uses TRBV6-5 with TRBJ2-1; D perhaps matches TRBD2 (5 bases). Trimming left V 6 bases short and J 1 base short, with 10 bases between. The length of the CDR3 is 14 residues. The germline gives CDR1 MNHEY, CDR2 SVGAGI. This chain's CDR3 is CASRRELSYNEQFF. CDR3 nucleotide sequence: TGTGCCAGCAGGAGGGAATTGTCCTACAATGAGCAGTTCTTC.

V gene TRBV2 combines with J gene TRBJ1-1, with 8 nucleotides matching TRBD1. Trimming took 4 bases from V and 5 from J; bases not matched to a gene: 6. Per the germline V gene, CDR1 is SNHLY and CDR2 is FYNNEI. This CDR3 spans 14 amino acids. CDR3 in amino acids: CASSGGQGGTEAFF. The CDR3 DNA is TGTGCCAGCAGTGGCGGACAGGGAGGAACTGAAGCTTTCTTT.

In DNA form, the CDR3 reads TGCGCCAGCAGCCGCGGGACAGGATATGAAAAACTGTTTTTT. Translating gives CASSRGTGYEKLFF. The chain recombines TRBV5-1 with TRBJ1-4, with 8 bases fitting TRBD1. This CDR3 spans 14 amino acids. The V gene end was trimmed by 4 bases and the J gene end by 6 bases; junction bases not matched to a gene: 5. Per the germline V gene, CDR1 is SGHRS and CDR2 is YFSETQ.

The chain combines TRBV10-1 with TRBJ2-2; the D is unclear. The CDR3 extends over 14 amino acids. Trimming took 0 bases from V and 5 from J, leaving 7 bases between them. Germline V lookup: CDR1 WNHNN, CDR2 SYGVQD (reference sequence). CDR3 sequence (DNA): TGCGCCAGCAGTGAGTCTTGGCAAACCGGGGAGCTGTTTTTT. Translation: CASSESWQTGELFF.

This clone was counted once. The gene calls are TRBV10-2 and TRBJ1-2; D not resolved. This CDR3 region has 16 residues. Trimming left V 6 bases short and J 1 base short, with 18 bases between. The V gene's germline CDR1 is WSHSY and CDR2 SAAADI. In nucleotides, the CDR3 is TGCGCCAGCAGCGAACAGAGTATGGAACTTAACTATGGCTACACCTTC. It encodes CASSEQSMELNYGYTF.

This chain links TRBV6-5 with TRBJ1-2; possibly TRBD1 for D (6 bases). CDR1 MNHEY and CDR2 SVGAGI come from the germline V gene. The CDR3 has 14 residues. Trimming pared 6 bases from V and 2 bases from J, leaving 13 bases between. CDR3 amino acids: CASSRDIWNYGYTF. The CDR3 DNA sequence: TGTGCCAGCAGCCGGGACATCTGGAACTATGGCTACACCTTC.

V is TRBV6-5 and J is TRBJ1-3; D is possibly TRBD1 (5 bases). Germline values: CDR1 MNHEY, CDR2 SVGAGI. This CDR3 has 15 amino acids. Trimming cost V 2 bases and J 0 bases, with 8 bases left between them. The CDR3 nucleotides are TGTGCCAGCAGTTACCGGGGGGACTCTGGAAACACCATATATTTT. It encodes CASSYRGDSGNTIYF.

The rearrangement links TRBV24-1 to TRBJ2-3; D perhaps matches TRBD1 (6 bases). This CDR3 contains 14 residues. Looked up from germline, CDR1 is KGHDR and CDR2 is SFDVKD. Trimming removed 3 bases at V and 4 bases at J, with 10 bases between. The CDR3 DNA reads TGTGCCACCAGTGATCGGGACAACTCAGATACGCAGTATTTT. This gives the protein CATSDRDNSDTQYF.

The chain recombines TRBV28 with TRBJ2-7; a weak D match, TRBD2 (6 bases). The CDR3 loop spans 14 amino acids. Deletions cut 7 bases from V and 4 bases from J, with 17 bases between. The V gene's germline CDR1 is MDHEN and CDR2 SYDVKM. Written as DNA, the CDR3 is TGTGCCAGCACCCTTCCCGGGACTGAGTACGAGCAGTACTTC. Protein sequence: CASTLPGTEYEQYF.

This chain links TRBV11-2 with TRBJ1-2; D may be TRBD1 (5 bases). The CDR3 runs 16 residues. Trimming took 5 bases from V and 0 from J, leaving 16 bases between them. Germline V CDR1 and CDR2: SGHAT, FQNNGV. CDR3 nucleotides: TGTGCCAGCAGCCCAGAGCAGGGAACCTCTAACTATGGCTACACCTTC. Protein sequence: CASSPEQGTSNYGYTF.

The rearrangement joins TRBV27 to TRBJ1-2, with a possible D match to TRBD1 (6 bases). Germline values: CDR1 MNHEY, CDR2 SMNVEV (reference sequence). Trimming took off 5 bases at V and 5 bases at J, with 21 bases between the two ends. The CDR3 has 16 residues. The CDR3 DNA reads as TGTGCCAGCAGTCCCTCCTACAGGGACATTGGGTATGGCTACACCTTC. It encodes CASSPSYRDIGYGYTF.

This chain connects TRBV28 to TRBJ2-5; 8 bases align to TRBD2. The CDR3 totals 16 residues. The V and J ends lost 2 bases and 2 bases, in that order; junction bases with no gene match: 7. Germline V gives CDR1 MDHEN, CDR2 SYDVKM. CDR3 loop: CASSLVVAGSQETQYF. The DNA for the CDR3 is TGTGCCAGCAGTTTAGTGGTAGCGGGGAGTCAAGAGACCCAGTACTTC.

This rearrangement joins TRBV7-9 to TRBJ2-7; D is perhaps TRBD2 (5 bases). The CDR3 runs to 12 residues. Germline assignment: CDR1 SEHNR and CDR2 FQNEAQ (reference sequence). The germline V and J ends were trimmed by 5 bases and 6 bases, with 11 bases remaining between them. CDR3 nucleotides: TGTGCCAGCAGCCCCGGGGTGTCCGAGCAGTACTTC. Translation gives CASSPGVSEQYF.

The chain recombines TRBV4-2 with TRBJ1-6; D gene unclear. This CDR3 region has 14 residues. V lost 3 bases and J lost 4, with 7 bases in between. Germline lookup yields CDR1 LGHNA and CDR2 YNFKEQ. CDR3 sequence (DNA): TGTGCCAGCAGCCAGGGCCGTTATAATTCACCCCTCCACTTT. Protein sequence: CASSQGRYNSPLHF.